This entry lists 14 T cell receptor beta chains sequenced from one sample in a study of CD8 T cells in Susac syndrome. Reverse transcription of roughly 0.45 to 1 ug RNA was performed with random hexamers. TCRdb re-derived calls from the immunoSEQ multiplex PCR reads in MiXCR, one entry per CDR3 protein. The table lists 190,000 or so distinct CDR3 sequences, around 96% of them singletons. The sample was CD4+ T cells from PBMCs. Receptor source: a human donor with multiple sclerosis.

The CDR3 region has the DNA TGCGCCAGCGAAGTAGGGACAGGGCTCAATGAGCAGTTCTTC. Its translation is CASEVGTGLNEQFF. The chain recombines TRBV5-1 with TRBJ2-1; 9 bases align to TRBD1. Germline V lookup: CDR1 SGHRS, CDR2 YFSETQ. The CDR3 loop spans 14 amino acids. V lost 7 bases and J lost 6; bases outside the gene matches: 8. Complete variable domain (other parts from reference TRBV5-1 and TRBJ2-1): KAGVTQTPRYLIKTRGQQVTLSCSPISGHRSVSWYQQTPGQGLQFLFEYFSETQRNKGNFPGRFSGRQFSNSRSEMNVSTLELGDSALYLCASEVGTGLNEQFFGPGTRLTVL.

This clonotype was observed once. This chain connects TRBV10-3 to TRBJ2-1, with D perhaps TRBD1 (5 bases). This CDR3 is 14 amino acids long. V was trimmed by 2 bases and J by 5 bases, leaving 10 bases between them. Per the germline V gene, CDR1 is ENHRY and CDR2 is SYGVKD. CDR3 sequence: CAISERVDNNEQFF. The CDR3 DNA is TGTGCCATCAGTGAGAGAGTGGACAACAATGAGCAGTTCTTC.

The gene calls are TRBV24-1 and TRBJ2-5; 8 bases map to TRBD1. V gave up 7 bases and J gave up 5 bases; unmatched junction bases: 5. Germline CDR1 KGHDR, CDR2 SFDVKD. The CDR3 sequence is 13 residues long. In DNA form, the CDR3 reads TGTGCCACCAGGGACAGGGCAGTGGAGACCCAGTACTTC. Amino acids: CATRDRAVETQYF.

V and J are TRBV12-3 or TRBV12-4 and TRBJ1-2; D gene uncertain. V lost 7 bases and J lost 8, with 17 bases in between. The CDR3 sequence is 13 residues long. In nucleotides, the CDR3 is TGTGCCAGCACCCCCCAAGTGTATCTAGGCTACACCTTC. It specifies CASTPQVYLGYTF.

The chain is built from TRBV7-3 and TRBJ2-1; maybe TRBD1 (5 bases). Deletions cut 2 bases from V and 9 bases from J, with 11 bases between. Per germline, CDR1 SGHTA and CDR2 FQGTGA. The CDR3 has 13 amino acids. The CDR3: CASSLQGEFEQFF. CDR3 nucleotides: TGTGCCAGCAGCTTACAGGGCGAGTTTGAGCAGTTCTTC.

This clonotype was observed once. V usage is TRBV19 and J usage is TRBJ2-7; TRBD1 agrees at 7 bases. The CDR3 sequence is 15 residues long. CDR1 and CDR2 (germline): LNHDA, SQIVND (reference sequence). The V gene end was trimmed by 6 bases and the J gene end by 7 bases; junction bases not matched to a gene: 15. The CDR3 DNA sequence: TGTGCCAGTAGCTCGACAGGGCCCACGCTACGAGAGCAGTACTTC. Protein: CASSSTGPTLREQYF.

The rearrangement uses TRBV27 and TRBJ2-4; the D gene could be TRBD1 or TRBD2 (6 bases each). Trimming took 5 bases from V and 0 from J, leaving 17 bases between them. The germline V gene has CDR1 MNHEY and CDR2 SMNVEV (reference sequence). The CDR3 has 17 amino acids. CDR3 DNA sequence: TGTGCCAGCAGTGGAGAGGGGGGTACACTAGCCAAAAACATTCAGTACTTC. Its protein is CASSGEGGTLAKNIQYF.

This clonotype appeared a single time. The chain uses TRBV2 and TRBJ2-5; 8 positions match TRBD1. Trimming at V came to 7 bases and at J to 1 base, leaving 2 bases not matched to a gene. CDR3 length: 13 amino acids. From germline, CDR1 is SNHLY and CDR2 FYNNEI. This CDR3 reads CASNGQGQETQYF. CDR3 DNA sequence: TGTGCCAGCAATGGACAGGGCCAAGAGACCCAGTACTTC.

This clonotype was seen a single time. V usage is TRBV6-5 and J usage is TRBJ2-2; 7 bases align to TRBD1. The CDR3 loop spans 15 amino acids. Germline V gene sequence: CDR1 MNHEY, CDR2 SVGAGI. Trimming cost V 4 bases and J 3 bases; bases outside gene matches: 5. CDR3 sequence: CASSSNRGDTGELFF. The DNA for the CDR3 is TGTGCCAGCAGTTCCAACAGGGGTGACACCGGGGAGCTGTTTTTT.

The chain uses TRBV18 and TRBJ1-1, with D possibly being TRBD1 (5 bases). Germline-derived CDR1 and CDR2 are KGHSH and LQKENI. The CDR3 totals 13 residues. The V gene lost 1 base and the J gene lost 5 bases, with 8 bases spanning the gap. The CDR3 region is CASSPRDWTEAFF. CDR3 DNA sequence: TGTGCCAGCTCACCACGGGACTGGACTGAAGCTTTCTTT.

The chain employs TRBV6-5 and TRBJ2-1; D may be TRBD2 (7 bases). V was pared by 0 bases and J by 4 bases, with 16 bases between. Germline assignment: CDR1 MNHEY and CDR2 SVGAGI. This CDR3 is built from 17 residues. The CDR3 loop is CASSYSSPAGAYNEQFF. The CDR3 DNA reads as TGTGCCAGCAGTTACTCGAGTCCGGCGGGGGCTTACAATGAGCAGTTCTTC.

The chain uses TRBV3-1 and TRBJ2-7, with D perhaps matching TRBD1 (6 bases). V lost 3 bases and J 0 bases, leaving 12 bases between the germline ends. CDR1 and CDR2 from the germline V gene are LGHDT and YNNKEL (reference sequence). The CDR3 is 15 residues long. CDR3 nucleotides: TGTGCCAGCAGCCAGTGGGACACCCTCTCCTACGAGCAGTACTTC. Its protein is CASSQWDTLSYEQYF.

The chain joins TRBV12-3 or TRBV12-4 to TRBJ1-1, with D hard to call. The CDR3 extends over 11 amino acids. The ends were cut back, 8 bases at V and 8 bases at J, with 12 bases in the middle. The CDR3 loop is CASYRVAEAFF. The CDR3 nucleotides are TGTGCCAGCTATCGAGTGGCGGAAGCTTTCTTT.

This chain links TRBV12-3 or TRBV12-4 with TRBJ1-1; the D is unclear. The CDR3 totals 12 residues. Trimming cost V 5 bases and J 4 bases, with 8 bases left between them. The CDR3 nucleotides read TGTGCCAGCAGTCCTAAGAGCACTGAAGCTTTCTTT. This encodes CASSPKSTEAFF.